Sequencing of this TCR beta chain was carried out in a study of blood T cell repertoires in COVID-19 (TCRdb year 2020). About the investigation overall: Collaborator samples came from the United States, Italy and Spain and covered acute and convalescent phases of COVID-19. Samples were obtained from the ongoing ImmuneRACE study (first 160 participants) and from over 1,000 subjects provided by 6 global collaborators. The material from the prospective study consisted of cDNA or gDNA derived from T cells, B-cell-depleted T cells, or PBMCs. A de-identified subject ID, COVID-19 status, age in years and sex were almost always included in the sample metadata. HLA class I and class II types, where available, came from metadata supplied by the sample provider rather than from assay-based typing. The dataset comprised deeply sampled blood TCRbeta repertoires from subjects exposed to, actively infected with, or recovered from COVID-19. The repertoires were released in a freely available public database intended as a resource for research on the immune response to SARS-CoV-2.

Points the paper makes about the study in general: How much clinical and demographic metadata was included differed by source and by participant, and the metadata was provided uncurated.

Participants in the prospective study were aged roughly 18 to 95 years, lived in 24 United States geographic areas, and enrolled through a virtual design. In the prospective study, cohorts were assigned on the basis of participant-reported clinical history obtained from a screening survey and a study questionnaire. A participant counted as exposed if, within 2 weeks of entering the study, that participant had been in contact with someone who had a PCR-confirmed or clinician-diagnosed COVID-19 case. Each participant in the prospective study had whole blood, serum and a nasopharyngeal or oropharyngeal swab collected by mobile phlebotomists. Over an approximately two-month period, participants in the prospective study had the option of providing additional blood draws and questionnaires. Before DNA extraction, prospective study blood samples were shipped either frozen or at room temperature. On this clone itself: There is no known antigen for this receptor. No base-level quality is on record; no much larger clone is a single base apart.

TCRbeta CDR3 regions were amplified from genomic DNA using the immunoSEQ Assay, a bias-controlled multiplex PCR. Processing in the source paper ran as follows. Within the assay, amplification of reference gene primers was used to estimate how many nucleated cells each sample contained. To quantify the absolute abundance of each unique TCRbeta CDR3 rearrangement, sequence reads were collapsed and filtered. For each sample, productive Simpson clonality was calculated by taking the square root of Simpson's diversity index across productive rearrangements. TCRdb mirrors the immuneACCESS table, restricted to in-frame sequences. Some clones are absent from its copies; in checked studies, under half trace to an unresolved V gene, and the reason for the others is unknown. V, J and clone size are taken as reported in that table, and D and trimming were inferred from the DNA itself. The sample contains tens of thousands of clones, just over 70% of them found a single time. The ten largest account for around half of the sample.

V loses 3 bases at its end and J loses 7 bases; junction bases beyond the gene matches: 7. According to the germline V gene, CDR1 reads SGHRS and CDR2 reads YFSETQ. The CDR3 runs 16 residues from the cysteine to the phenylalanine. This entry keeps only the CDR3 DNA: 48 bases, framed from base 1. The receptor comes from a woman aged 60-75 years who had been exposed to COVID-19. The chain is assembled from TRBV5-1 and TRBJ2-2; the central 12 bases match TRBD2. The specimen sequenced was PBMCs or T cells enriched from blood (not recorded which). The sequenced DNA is TGCGCCAGCAGCTCTGCTAGCGGGAGGGCGGTCGGGGAGCTGTTTTTT. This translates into CASSSASGRAVGELFF.